The 8 T cell receptor beta chains below were found in one sample sequenced in a study of regulatory T cells in long-lasting Graves disease (dated by TCRdb to the early 2020s). The sample's time point label is to be understood as: persistent/refractory GD, antithyroid drugs over 5 years with positive TRAb. RNA was extracted from PBMCs in TRIzol for both TCR sequencing and RNA sequencing. The library was built by means of multiplex PCR. Sequencing relied on an Illumina HiSeq 4000. To build TCR beta libraries, CDR3 regions were amplified by Arm-PCR using iRepertoire HTBI primers. Through fastp at Q25 and MiXCR, TCRdb rebuilt clones from the public reads, retaining in-frame beta chains. Every CDR3 protein is listed once, alongside the most common genes and DNA of its rows. The sample table holds a few hundred thousand distinct CDR3 sequences, of which approximately 23% were seen once. In total, the top ten clones hold 25% to 35% of the sample.

The source was peripheral blood mononuclear cells (PBMCs), collected when the disease was refractory, from a patient treated with antithyroid drugs. The source of these receptors is a woman between 40 and 55 years old with Graves disease. Donor details come from another sample of the same person, matched by shared clones.

This clonotype was recorded many times. For the CDR3, the DNA is TGTGCCAGCAGCCCTGAATGGGGGAACACTGAAGCTTTCTTT. Encoded protein: CASSPEWGNTEAFF. The rearrangement links TRBV11-2 to TRBJ1-1; D is ambiguous. The length of the CDR3 is 14 residues. The germline CDR1 and CDR2 sequences are SGHAT and FQNNGV. Trimming left V 5 bases short and J 1 base short, with 11 bases between.

V and J are TRBV27 and TRBJ2-3; no definite D call. V was trimmed by 2 bases and J by 11 bases, leaving 8 bases between them. CDR1 and CDR2 (germline): MNHEY, SMNVEV (reference sequence). The CDR3 has 11 residues. DNA of the CDR3: TGTGCCAGCAGTTTACCCCCGCGGCAGTATTTT. It is translated as CASSLPPRQYF.

The rearrangement joins TRBV19 to TRBJ2-2, with 9 bases identical to TRBD2. The CDR3 totals 19 residues. The J segment lost 5 bases and the V segment lost 6 bases, leaving 19 bases of the junction unmatched. Germline V gene lookup returns CDR1 LNHDA and CDR2 SQIVND (reference sequence). The CDR3, as DNA: TGTGCCAGTAGCTCCCTCTACCTTGGGACTAGCACCGGGACCGGGGAGCTGTTTTTT. Its translation is CASSSLYLGTSTGTGELFF.

This clonotype was recorded many times. This chain uses TRBV2 with TRBJ2-7; 7 bases match TRBD2. The CDR3 is made up of 14 amino acids. CDR1 is SNHLY, CDR2 FYNNEI, per germline. V was pared by 4 bases and J by 0 bases, with 3 bases of the junction left unmatched. The CDR3 DNA reads as TGTGCCAGCAGTGGTGGCGGGAGCTCCTACGAGCAGTACTTC. This gives the protein CASSGGGSSYEQYF.

This clonotype occurred a few times. This chain connects TRBV15 to TRBJ1-1; no firm D call. Germline lookup yields CDR1 LNHNV and CDR2 YYDKDF (reference sequence). CDR3 length: 15 residues. V dropped 2 bases and J dropped 0 bases, with 10 bases sitting between them. The CDR3 here is CATSRPLEVNTEAFF. CDR3 bases: TGTGCCACCAGCAGACCCTTAGAGGTGAACACTGAAGCTTTCTTT.

This clonotype was seen ten or more times. The rearrangement links TRBV12-3 or TRBV12-4 to TRBJ2-5; 7 bases map to TRBD2. This CDR3 comprises 14 residues. The V segment lost 6 bases and the J segment 4 bases; nucleotides outside the gene matches: 8. CDR3 region: CASRPLWGGETQYF. The CDR3 DNA follows: TGTGCCAGCAGACCGTTGTGGGGGGGAGAGACCCAGTACTTC.

The rearrangement joins TRBV14 to TRBJ2-2, with TRBD1 matching 9 bases. Germline V gives CDR1 SGHDN, CDR2 FVKESK. V lost 4 bases to trimming and J lost 1 base; unmatched junction nucleotides: 4. This CDR3 comprises 16 residues. The CDR3 region has the DNA TGTGCCAGCAGCCCGCTGACAGGGGGGAACACCGGGGAGCTGTTTTTT. It encodes CASSPLTGGNTGELFF.

The genes are TRBV19 and TRBJ1-2, with D perhaps TRBD1 (6 bases). CDR1 LNHDA and CDR2 SQIVND come from the germline V gene (reference sequence). The CDR3 is made up of 15 amino acids. V dropped 2 bases and J dropped 8 bases, with 18 bases sitting between them. CDR3 sequence (DNA): TGTGCCAGTAGTATACCGGGGGCTGGGCAAGCCGGCTACACCTTC. Amino acids: CASSIPGAGQAGYTF. Combining the CDR3 with reference TRBV19 and TRBJ1-2 gives the whole variable domain DGGITQSPKYLFRKEGQNVTLSCEQNLNHDAMYWYRQDPGQGLRLIYYSQIVNDFQKGDIAEGYSVSREKKESFPLTVTSAQKNPTAFYLCASSIPGAGQAGYTFGSGTRLTVV.